Below, 24 T cell receptor beta chains from the same sample are listed, as sequenced in a study of PD-1 blockade in classical Hodgkin lymphoma. Here immunoSEQ multiplex PCR was the method, and the copy in TCRdb shows in-frame clones only, minus some. The profile shows 29,000 or so clones, more than 60% of them singletons. All the patients suffered relapse after autologous stem cell transplantation, and brentuximab vedotin exposure differed. Sequences were derived from peripheral blood mononuclear cells (PBMCs), sampled before the second cycle of nivolumab. These TCRs come from a human donor with classical Hodgkin lymphoma.

The genes are TRBV5-1 and TRBJ1-3; D is unclear. The CDR3 loop spans 13 amino acids. From germline, CDR1 is SGHRS and CDR2 YFSETQ. Trimming shortened V by 2 bases and J by 3 bases, and 6 bases separated the two germline ends. CDR3 residues: CASSFSSGNTIYF. CDR3 sequence (DNA): TGCGCCAGCAGCTTCTCCAGTGGAAACACCATATATTTT.

The chain is built from TRBV7-8 and TRBJ1-5, with D tentatively TRBD1 (5 bases). Per the germline V gene, CDR1 is SGHVS and CDR2 is FQNEAQ. The CDR3 length is 18 residues. Between the trimmed V and J ends, which lost 5 bases and 4 bases, there was a span of 24 bases. CDR3 amino acids: CASSPGLVGGTRNQPQHF. DNA for the CDR3: TGTGCCAGCAGCCCCGGTTTAGTGGGCGGGACGAGAAATCAGCCCCAGCATTTT.

The count of this clone is one. The rearrangement uses TRBV11-2 and TRBJ2-7; 8 positions agree with TRBD1. Unmatched junction bases numbered 3, after V lost 6 bases and J lost 2 bases. CDR1 is SGHAT and CDR2 is FQNNGV in the germline V gene. This CDR3 contains 13 residues. The CDR3 spells CASSLDRAYEQYF. In nucleotides, the CDR3 is TGTGCCAGCAGTCTGGACAGGGCCTACGAGCAGTACTTC.

The gene calls are TRBV5-1 and TRBJ2-1, with unresolved D. Trimming left V 2 bases short and J 13 bases short, with 13 bases between. From germline, CDR1 is SGHRS and CDR2 YFSETQ. The CDR3 has 12 amino acids. The chain's CDR3 is CASSFDDPPQFF. CDR3 in DNA: TGCGCCAGCAGCTTTGATGATCCACCCCAGTTCTTC.

The count of this clone is one. The rearrangement links TRBV28 to TRBJ1-1; no reliable D call. Per germline, CDR1 MDHEN and CDR2 SYDVKM. V lost 4 bases and J lost 1, with 7 bases in between. The CDR3 runs to 13 residues. As DNA, the CDR3 is TGTGCCAGCAGTTCAGGACGGAACACTGAAGCTTTCTTT. This sequence encodes CASSSGRNTEAFF.

This clone has only one observation. The DNA of the CDR3 is TGTGCCAGCAGCGGGTACACTGTCACTGAAGCTTTCTTT. The encoded protein is CASSGYTVTEAFF. V and J are TRBV5-4 and TRBJ1-1; D call uncertain. There are 13 residues in the CDR3. The V gene lost 4 bases and the J gene lost 4 bases, with 11 bases spanning the gap. Germline values: CDR1 SGHNT, CDR2 YYREEE (reference sequence).

The chain is built from TRBV5-4 and TRBJ2-3; 10 bases align to TRBD1. CDR3 length: 14 amino acids. The germline gives CDR1 SGHNT, CDR2 YYREEE (reference sequence). J lost 5 bases, V lost 3 bases, and 3 bases had no gene match. Here the CDR3 DNA reads TGTGCCAGCAGCTGGGGACAGGGGAAAGATACGCAGTATTTT. Its protein product is CASSWGQGKDTQYF.

This chain uses TRBV19 with TRBJ2-3; D is ambiguous. The V gene's germline CDR1 is LNHDA and CDR2 SQIVND (reference sequence). V was clipped by 1 base and J by 0 bases, with 14 bases between them. The CDR3 sequence is 17 residues long. CDR3 sequence: CASSIARSTYSTDTQYF. The CDR3, as DNA: TGTGCCAGTAGTATAGCTCGCTCGACATATAGCACAGATACGCAGTATTTT.

This rearrangement joins TRBV28 to TRBJ1-5; D perhaps matches TRBD1 (5 bases). This CDR3 is built from 13 residues. Germline CDR1 reads MDHEN; CDR2 reads SYDVKM. V lost 10 bases to trimming and J lost 4 bases, with 14 bases between them. CDR3 DNA sequence: TGTGCCAATAGTAGACAGCTAAATCAGCCCCAGCATTTT. Translated, it gives CANSRQLNQPQHF.

Only one count was recorded for this clone. CDR3 in DNA: TGTGCCAGCAGCCCTCGAGCGGGGGTGGAGACCCAGTACTTC. It translates to CASSPRAGVETQYF. This chain links TRBV4-2 with TRBJ2-5; 8 nucleotides align to TRBD2. Germline V gene sequence: CDR1 LGHNA, CDR2 YNFKEQ. With 4 bases clipped from V and 5 bases from J, the junction kept 6 bases outside the gene matches. The CDR3 is 14 residues long.

This chain connects TRBV18 to TRBJ2-2, with TRBD2 identical over 8 bases. This CDR3 contains 15 residues. The germline V gene encodes CDR1 KGHSH and CDR2 LQKENI. The junction had 10 bases not matched to a gene; V was cut back by 6 bases and J by 7 bases. The CDR3 sequence is CASSPGLARNGELFF. The CDR3 DNA sequence: TGTGCCAGCTCTCCAGGACTAGCTCGGAACGGGGAGCTGTTTTTT.

The rearrangement joins TRBV15 to TRBJ2-3; D is uncertain. V was cut by 4 bases and J by 5 bases, with 10 bases left in between. Germline V gene sequence: CDR1 LNHNV, CDR2 YYDKDF (reference sequence). This CDR3 has 13 residues. The CDR3 loop reads CATSKYSGDTQYF. CDR3 DNA sequence: TGTGCCACCAGCAAATACTCCGGAGATACGCAGTATTTT.

The rearrangement links TRBV28 to TRBJ1-6; 7 bases fit TRBD1. Trimming took 6 bases from V and 5 from J; bases not matched to a gene: 7. CDR3 length: 15 amino acids. The germline V gene has CDR1 MDHEN and CDR2 SYDVKM. The CDR3 region is CASRPETGNNSPLHF. The CDR3 nucleotides are TGTGCCAGCAGGCCAGAGACAGGGAATAATTCACCCCTCCACTTT.

The chain carries TRBV2 and TRBJ1-6; no clear D. Germline values: CDR1 SNHLY, CDR2 FYNNEI. V was clipped by 0 bases and J by 9 bases, with 12 bases between them. This CDR3 has 15 amino acids. CDR3: CASSEARGRSSPLHF. DNA for the CDR3: TGTGCCAGCAGTGAAGCCCGCGGCCGGAGTTCACCCCTCCACTTT.

V and J are TRBV28 and TRBJ2-3; no clear D. V lost 3 bases and J 2 bases, leaving 6 bases between the germline ends. Germline lookup yields CDR1 MDHEN and CDR2 SYDVKM. The CDR3 loop spans 13 amino acids. Written as DNA, the CDR3 is TGTGCCAGCAGTTTGGGCCACACAGATACGCAGTATTTT. This sequence encodes CASSLGHTDTQYF.

This clone was seen just once. This chain joins TRBV5-1 and TRBJ1-5; D possibly corresponds to TRBD1 (5 bases). The CDR3 spans 15 residues. Trimming took off 4 bases at V and 6 bases at J, with 17 bases between the two ends. CDR1 is SGHRS and CDR2 is YFSETQ in the germline V gene. CDR3 in DNA: TGCGCCAGCAGCATGCAGGGAGGAGAGGGTCAGCCCCAGCATTTT. Its translation: CASSMQGGEGQPQHF. Using reference TRBV5-1 and TRBJ1-5 for the parts outside the CDR3, the full variable domain is KAGVTQTPRYLIKTRGQQVTLSCSPISGHRSVSWYQQTPGQGLQFLFEYFSETQRNKGNFPGRFSGRQFSNSRSEMNVSTLELGDSALYLCASSMQGGEGQPQHFGDGTRLSIL.

The CDR3 spells CASSYSLVGGGQETQYF. In DNA form, the CDR3 reads TGTGCCAGCAGTTACTCCCTTGTGGGGGGAGGGCAAGAGACCCAGTACTTC. The chain carries TRBV6-7 and TRBJ2-5; 7 nucleotides line up with TRBD2. TRBV6-7 falls under the ORF class, with uncertain function. V lost 0 bases, J lost 2 bases, and 9 bases stayed unmatched. The CDR3 loop spans 17 amino acids.

This clone showed up many times. CDR3 in DNA: TGTGCCAGCAGCGTTACACAGGGAGGCCACGAGCAGTACTTC. Amino acids: CASSVTQGGHEQYF. The chain carries TRBV9 and TRBJ2-7, with D tentatively TRBD1 or TRBD2 (6 bases each). Germline assignment: CDR1 SGDLS and CDR2 YYNGEE. The V end lost 2 bases, the J end lost 5 bases, and 14 bases lay between the germline ends. This CDR3 is built from 14 residues.

The CDR3 protein is CASSPYLLTNEKLFF. DNA of the CDR3: TGTGCCAGCAGCCCTTACCTGCTAACTAATGAAAAACTGTTTTTT. The chain couples TRBV7-8 to TRBJ1-4, with D unclear. The CDR3 is 15 residues long. Per the germline V gene, CDR1 is SGHVS and CDR2 is FQNEAQ. The V gene lost 5 bases and the J gene lost 1 base, with 11 bases spanning the gap.

V gene TRBV27 combines with J gene TRBJ2-5, with 11 bases fitting TRBD2. Losses at the gene ends were 6 bases for V and 7 bases for J; bases not matched to a gene: 7. Looked up from germline, CDR1 is MNHEY and CDR2 is SMNVEV (reference sequence). The CDR3 covers 14 residues. The CDR3 reads CASRLAGVSGTQYF. CDR3 bases: TGTGCCAGCAGACTAGCGGGGGTATCCGGGACCCAGTACTTC.

This chain uses TRBV5-6 with TRBJ2-1, with unresolved D. The CDR3 is 12 residues long. Germline V gene data show CDR1 as SGHDT and CDR2 as YYEEEE. V was clipped by 2 bases and J by 8 bases, with 8 bases between them. The CDR3 spells CASSFFGHEQFF. The CDR3 bases are TGTGCCAGCAGCTTCTTCGGGCATGAGCAGTTCTTC.

The chain is built from TRBV4-1 and TRBJ2-5; possible D gene TRBD1, 5 bases. V shed 0 bases and J shed 4 bases, with 18 bases lying between them. Germline assignment: CDR1 MGHRA and CDR2 YSYEKL. The CDR3 contains 17 residues. The CDR3 loop is CASSQEPIRVVGETQYF. CDR3 nucleotide sequence: TGCGCCAGCAGCCAAGAACCGATCAGGGTAGTAGGAGAGACCCAGTACTTC.

The chain employs TRBV7-8 and TRBJ1-5; D gene unclear. This CDR3 is 13 amino acids long. V shed 4 bases and J shed 4 bases, with 8 bases lying between them. The germline V gene has CDR1 SGHVS and CDR2 FQNEAQ. The CDR3 region is CASSSQQNQPQHF. The DNA of the CDR3 is TGTGCCAGCAGCTCACAGCAAAATCAGCCCCAGCATTTT.

The chain carries TRBV6-1 and TRBJ2-7; D is perhaps TRBD1 or TRBD2 (6 bases each). Germline V gene data show CDR1 as MNHNS and CDR2 as SASEGT. This CDR3 is 13 amino acids long. V lost 8 bases and J 7 bases, leaving 18 bases between the germline ends. CDR3 protein: CASGGPGAREQYV. The CDR3 region has the DNA TGTGCCAGCGGGGGACCGGGGGCCAGGGAGCAGTACGTC.